Included here is one TCR beta chain sequence, with context. Its antigen is still unknown. PCR was performed using 60 Vbeta and 13 Jbeta primers. Here immunoSEQ multiplex PCR was the method, and the copy in TCRdb shows in-frame clones only, minus some. The profile shows around 50,000 clones, roughly 80% of them singletons. The data stem from a study of cytomegalovirus exposure and HLA in healthy donors. For the study at large: There were fewer than 130 million unique TCR beta sequences, drawn from roughly 200 million T cells, in an earlier analysis.

V was cut by 2 bases and J by 6 bases, with 14 bases left in between. CDR3 length: 15 amino acids. CDR1 LNHNV and CDR2 YYDKDF come from the germline V gene (reference sequence). Whole-study results and caveats: Sequencing likely generated an artifact that appeared as a cluster of highly shared sequence variants. Among donors in an Asian-associated ancestry cluster, a later analysis reportedly found fewer N-insertions than the approximately 670-donor mean. Researchers left out some V segments, among them TRBV6-2 and TRBV6-3, as indistinguishable.

The sequenced sample consisted of PBMCs. This TCR derives from a man aged 40-49 years in good health and CMV-seronegative. This chain links TRBV15 with TRBJ2-4, with D possibly matching TRBD1 (6 bases). CDR3 DNA sequence: TGTGCCACCAGCAGATACGGACAGTCCCTAAACATTCAGTACTTC. Translation gives CATSRYGQSLNIQYF. Full variable domain (missing parts from reference TRBV15 and TRBJ2-4): DAMVIQNPRYQVTQFGKPVTLSCSQTLNHNVMYWYQQKSSQAPKLLFHYYDKDFNNEADTPDNFQSRRPNTSFCFLDIRSPGLGDTAMYLCATSRYGQSLNIQYFGAGTRLSVL.